The rows below give T cell receptor beta chains drawn from one sample of a study of T-cell memory formation after mild COVID-19. TCRdb processed the 5' RACE reads anew with MiXCR; each CDR3 protein has one entry. This table holds around 510,000 distinct CDR3 sequences, 20% to 25% found once. The sample consisted of PBMCs or a T cell subset sorted from them (not recorded which). These receptors were taken from an adult woman who had mild COVID-19 (a few samples of this study predate the infection). Cell type and time point are not known. Both conserved end residues are part of each CDR3. D genes are given only for firm matches. For some rows the clone size is stated as once, few or many, or as a class when expanded; others skip it.

size: NA; J: TRBJ1-2; D: TRBD1; V: TRBV12-3/TRBV12-4; DNA: TGTGCCAGCAGCGGGACAGCCGTCTATGGCTACACCTTC; CDR3: CASSGTAVYGYTF
size: NA; J: TRBJ2-3; D: NA; V: TRBV12-3/TRBV12-4; DNA: TGTGCCAGCAGTTCCCCACCGGAGCACGATACGCAGTATTTT; CDR3: CASSSPPEHDTQYF
size: few; J: TRBJ1-1; D: NA; V: TRBV20-1; DNA: TGCAGTGCTAGAGTTCATACAGTGAACACTGAAGCTTTCTTT; CDR3: CSARVHTVNTEAFF
size: NA; J: TRBJ2-1; D: TRBD2; V: TRBV11-1; DNA: TGTGCCAGCAGTCAGACTAGCGATGATGAGCAGTTCTTC; CDR3: CASSQTSDDEQFF
size: NA; J: TRBJ1-6; D: TRBD1; V: TRBV9; DNA: TGTGCCAGCAGCGTAGGGGACAGGGGCCAGTATAATTCACCCCTCCACTTT; CDR3: CASSVGDRGQYNSPLHF
size: NA; J: TRBJ2-3; D: TRBD2; V: TRBV20-1; DNA: TGCAGTGCTCCCAAGCGGGGGGGCGAATATACGCAGTATTTT; CDR3: CSAPKRGGEYTQYF
size: NA; J: TRBJ2-3; D: TRBD2; V: TRBV29-1; DNA: TGCAGCGGTAGCGGGGGGACCCAGGGAGATACGCAGTATTTT; CDR3: CSGSGGTQGDTQYF
size: NA; J: TRBJ1-2; D: NA; V: TRBV7-2; DNA: TGTGCCAGCAGCTTAAAGGGTGGCTACACCTTC; CDR3: CASSLKGGYTF
size: NA; J: TRBJ1-1; D: NA; V: TRBV4-1; DNA: TGCGCCAGCAGCCAAGGGGCGGGACATCTTAGGGTTATGAACACTGAAGCTTTCTTT; CDR3: CASSQGAGHLRVMNTEAFF
size: many; J: TRBJ2-1; D: TRBD2; V: TRBV7-9; DNA: TGTGCCAGCAGCCCCACCCTATCTAGCGGAAACTACAATGAGCAGTTCTTC; CDR3: CASSPTLSSGNYNEQFF
size: NA; J: TRBJ2-2; D: NA; V: TRBV15; DNA: TGTGCCACCAGCAGAGAGGAGACAGGGAACACCGGGGAGCTGTTTTTT; CDR3: CATSREETGNTGELFF
size: few; J: TRBJ2-1; D: NA; V: TRBV7-3; DNA: TGTGCCAGCAGCTTCGGGACTCCTCCCCACAATGAGCAGTTCTTC; CDR3: CASSFGTPPHNEQFF
size: NA; J: TRBJ1-5; D: NA; V: TRBV2; DNA: TGTGCCAGCAACCCGGATGGGGGATTCCAGCCCCAGCATTTT; CDR3: CASNPDGGFQPQHF
size: many; J: TRBJ2-1; D: NA; V: TRBV20-1; DNA: TGCAGTGCGGTTAGGACAGCTGTTACCCACAATGAGCAGTTCTTC; CDR3: CSAVRTAVTHNEQFF
size: many; J: TRBJ2-6; D: NA; V: TRBV6-1; DNA: TGTGCCAGCAGTGAGACGACCCCAAAACACATCTCTGGGGCCAACGTCCTGACTTTC; CDR3: CASSETTPKHISGANVLTF
size: NA; J: TRBJ1-6; D: NA; V: TRBV6-2/TRBV6-3; DNA: TGTGCCAGCGTGGGGGCTGGATACACCGGATCACCCCTCCACTTT; CDR3: CASVGAGYTGSPLHF
size: few; J: TRBJ2-7; D: TRBD2; V: TRBV29-1; DNA: TGCAGCGTGATAGCGGGAGGAACCTACGAGCAGTACTTC; CDR3: CSVIAGGTYEQYF
size: NA; J: TRBJ1-2; D: NA; V: TRBV10-3; DNA: TGTGCCATCAGTGATACGTCACGCCCCTATGGCTACACCTTC; CDR3: CAISDTSRPYGYTF
size: few; J: TRBJ2-3; D: TRBD1; V: TRBV12-3/TRBV12-4; DNA: TGTGCCAGCAGCTCGTTTACCGGGACAGGGGGAAGAGATACGCAGTATTTT; CDR3: CASSSFTGTGGRDTQYF
size: few; J: TRBJ1-1; D: NA; V: TRBV4-1; DNA: TGCGCCAGCAGGGGGAGGCTCGACACTGAAGCTTTCTTT; CDR3: CASRGRLDTEAFF
size: few; J: TRBJ1-6; D: NA; V: TRBV6-6; DNA: TGTGCCAGCAGTTACTACCCCTCGGGTAATTCACCCCTCCACTTT; CDR3: CASSYYPSGNSPLHF
size: few; J: TRBJ1-1; D: NA; V: TRBV29-1; DNA: TGCAGCGTTGAACGCTGGTCGGGGACTGAAGCTTTCTTT; CDR3: CSVERWSGTEAFF